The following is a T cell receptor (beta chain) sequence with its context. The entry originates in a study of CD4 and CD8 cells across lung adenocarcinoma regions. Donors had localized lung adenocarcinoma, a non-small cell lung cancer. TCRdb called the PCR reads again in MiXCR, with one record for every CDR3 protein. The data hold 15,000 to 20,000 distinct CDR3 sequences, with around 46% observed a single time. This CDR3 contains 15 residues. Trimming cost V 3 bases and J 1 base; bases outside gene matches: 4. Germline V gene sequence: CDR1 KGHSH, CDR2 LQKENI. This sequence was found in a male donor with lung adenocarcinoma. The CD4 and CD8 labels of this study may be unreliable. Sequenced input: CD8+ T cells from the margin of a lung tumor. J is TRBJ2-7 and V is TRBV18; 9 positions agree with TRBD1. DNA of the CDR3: TGTGCCAGCTCACCCGGACAGGGGCAATCCTACGAGCAGTACTTC. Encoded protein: CASSPGQGQSYEQYF.